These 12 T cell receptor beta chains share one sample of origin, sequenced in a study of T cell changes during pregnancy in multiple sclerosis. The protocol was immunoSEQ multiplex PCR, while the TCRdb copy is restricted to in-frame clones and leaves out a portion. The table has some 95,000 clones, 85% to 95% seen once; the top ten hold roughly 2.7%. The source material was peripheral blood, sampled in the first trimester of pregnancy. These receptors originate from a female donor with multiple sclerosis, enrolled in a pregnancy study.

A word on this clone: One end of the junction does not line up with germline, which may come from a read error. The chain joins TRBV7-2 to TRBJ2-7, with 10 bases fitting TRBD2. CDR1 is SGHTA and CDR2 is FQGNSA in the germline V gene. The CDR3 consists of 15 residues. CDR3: CASSVAGGLSYEQYF. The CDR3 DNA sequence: TGTGCCAGCAGCGTAGCGGGAGGTCTTTCCTACGAGCAGTACTTC.

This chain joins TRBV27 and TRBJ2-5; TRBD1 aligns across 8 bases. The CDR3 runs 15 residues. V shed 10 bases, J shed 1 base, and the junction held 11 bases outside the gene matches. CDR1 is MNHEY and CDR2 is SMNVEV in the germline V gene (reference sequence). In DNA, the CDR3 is TGTGCCACCGCCGACAGGGGCAGGCCCCAAGAGACCCAGTACTTC. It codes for CATADRGRPQETQYF.

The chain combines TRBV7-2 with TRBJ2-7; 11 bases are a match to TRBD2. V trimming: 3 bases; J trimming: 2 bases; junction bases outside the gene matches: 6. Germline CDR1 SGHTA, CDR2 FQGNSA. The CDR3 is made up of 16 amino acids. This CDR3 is CASSLVISGRAYEQYF. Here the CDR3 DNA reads TGTGCCAGCAGCTTGGTGATTAGCGGGAGGGCCTACGAGCAGTACTTC.

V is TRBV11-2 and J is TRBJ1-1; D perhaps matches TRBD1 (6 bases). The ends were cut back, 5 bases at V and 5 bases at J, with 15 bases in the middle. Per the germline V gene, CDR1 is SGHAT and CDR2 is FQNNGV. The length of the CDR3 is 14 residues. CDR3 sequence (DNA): TGTGCCAGCAGCGTTAACCCCAGGGGAACTGAAGCTTTCTTT. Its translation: CASSVNPRGTEAFF.

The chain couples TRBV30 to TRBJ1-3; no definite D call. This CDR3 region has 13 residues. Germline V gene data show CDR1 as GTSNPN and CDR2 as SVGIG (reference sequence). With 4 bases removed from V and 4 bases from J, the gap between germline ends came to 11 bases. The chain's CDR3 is CAWIMEDGNTIYF. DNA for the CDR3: TGTGCCTGGATTATGGAGGACGGAAACACCATATATTTT. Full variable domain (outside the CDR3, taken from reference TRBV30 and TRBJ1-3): SQTIHQWPATLVQPVGSPLSLECTVEGTSNPNLYWYRQAAGRGLQLLFYSVGIGQISSEVPQNLSASRPQDRQFILSSKKLLLSDSGFYLCAWIMEDGNTIYFGEGSWLTVV.

The CDR3 region is CASSQGNEQFF. CDR3 nucleotide sequence: TGTGCCAGCAGTCAGGGCAATGAGCAGTTCTTC. The V and J genes are TRBV6-5 and TRBJ2-1; TRBD1 might be the D (5 bases). The V gene's germline CDR1 is MNHEY and CDR2 SVGAGI. CDR3 length: 11 amino acids. The germline V and J ends were trimmed by 5 bases and 6 bases, with 5 bases remaining between them.

Here the CDR3 DNA reads TGTGCTAGTGGCCTACACTGGGACCCAGGGGTGGAGACCCAGTACTTC. Amino acid sequence: CASGLHWDPGVETQYF. V gene TRBV12-5 combines with J gene TRBJ2-5; tentative D call: TRBD1 (6 bases). Germline V gene sequence: CDR1 LGHNT, CDR2 FRNRAP. The CDR3 is 16 amino acids. Trimming pared 6 bases from V and 5 bases from J, leaving 22 bases between.

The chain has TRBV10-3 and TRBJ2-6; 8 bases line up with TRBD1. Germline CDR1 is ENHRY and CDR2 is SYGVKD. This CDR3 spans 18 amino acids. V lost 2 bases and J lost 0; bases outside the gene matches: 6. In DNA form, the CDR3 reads TGTGCCATCAGTGAGGGGACAGGCCCCCTCTCTGGGGCCAACGTCCTGACTTTC. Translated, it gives CAISEGTGPLSGANVLTF.

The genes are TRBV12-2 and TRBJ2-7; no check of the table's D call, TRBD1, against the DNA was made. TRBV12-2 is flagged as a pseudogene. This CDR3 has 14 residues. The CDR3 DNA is TGTGCAAGTCGCTTCATGGGACAGGGTGACGAGCAGTACTTC. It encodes CASRFMGQGDEQYF.

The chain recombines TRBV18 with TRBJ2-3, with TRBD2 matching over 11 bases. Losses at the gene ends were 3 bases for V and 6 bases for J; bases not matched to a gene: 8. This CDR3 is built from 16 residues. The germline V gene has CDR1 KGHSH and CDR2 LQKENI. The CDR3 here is CASSPTSGSAGDTQYF. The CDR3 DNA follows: TGTGCCAGCTCACCTACTAGCGGGAGCGCAGGGGATACGCAGTATTTT.

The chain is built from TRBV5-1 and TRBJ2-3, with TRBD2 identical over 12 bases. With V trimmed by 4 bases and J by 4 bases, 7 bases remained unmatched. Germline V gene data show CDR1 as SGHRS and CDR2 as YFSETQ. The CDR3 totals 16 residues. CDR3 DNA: TGCGCCAGCAGCCAGACTAGCGGGAGAGTCCCAGATACGCAGTATTTT. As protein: CASSQTSGRVPDTQYF.

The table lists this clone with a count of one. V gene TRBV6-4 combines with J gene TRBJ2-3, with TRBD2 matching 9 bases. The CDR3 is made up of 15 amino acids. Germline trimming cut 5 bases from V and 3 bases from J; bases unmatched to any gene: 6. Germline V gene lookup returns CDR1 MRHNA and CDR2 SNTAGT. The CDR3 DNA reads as TGTGCCAGCAGTTGGGCGGGAGGGCCGACAGATACGCAGTATTTT. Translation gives CASSWAGGPTDTQYF.